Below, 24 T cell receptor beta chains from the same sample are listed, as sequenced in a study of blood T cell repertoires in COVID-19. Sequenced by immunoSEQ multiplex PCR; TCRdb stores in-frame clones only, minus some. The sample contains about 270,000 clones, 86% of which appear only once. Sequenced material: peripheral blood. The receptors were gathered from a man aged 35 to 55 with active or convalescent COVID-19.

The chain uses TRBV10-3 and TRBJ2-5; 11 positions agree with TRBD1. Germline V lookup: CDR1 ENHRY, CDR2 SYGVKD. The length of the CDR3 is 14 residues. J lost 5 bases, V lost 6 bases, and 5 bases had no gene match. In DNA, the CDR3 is TGTGCCATCAGCGGGACAGGGGGTATGGAGACCCAGTACTTC. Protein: CAISGTGGMETQYF.

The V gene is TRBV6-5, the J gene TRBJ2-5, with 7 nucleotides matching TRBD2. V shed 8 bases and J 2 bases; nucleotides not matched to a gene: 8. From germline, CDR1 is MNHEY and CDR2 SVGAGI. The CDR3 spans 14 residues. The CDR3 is CASAPSGIQETQYF. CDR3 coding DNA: TGTGCCAGCGCTCCTAGCGGAATACAAGAGACCCAGTACTTC.

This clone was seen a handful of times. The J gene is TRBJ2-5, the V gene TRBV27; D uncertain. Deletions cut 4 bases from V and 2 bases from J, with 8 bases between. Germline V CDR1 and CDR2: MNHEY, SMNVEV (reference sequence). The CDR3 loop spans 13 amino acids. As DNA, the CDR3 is TGTGCCAGCAGTTCTTATCGTCAAGAGACCCAGTACTTC. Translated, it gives CASSSYRQETQYF.

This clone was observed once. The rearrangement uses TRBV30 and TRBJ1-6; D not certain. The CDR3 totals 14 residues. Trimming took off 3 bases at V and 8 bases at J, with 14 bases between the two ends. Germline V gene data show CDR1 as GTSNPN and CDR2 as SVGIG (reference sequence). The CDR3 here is CAWRGDGRDSPLHF. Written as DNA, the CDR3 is TGTGCCTGGAGGGGCGATGGGAGGGATTCACCCCTCCACTTT. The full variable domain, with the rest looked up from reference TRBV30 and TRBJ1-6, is SQTIHQWPATLVQPVGSPLSLECTVEGTSNPNLYWYRQAAGRGLQLLFYSVGIGQISSEVPQNLSASRPQDRQFILSSKKLLLSDSGFYLCAWRGDGRDSPLHFGNGTRLTVT.

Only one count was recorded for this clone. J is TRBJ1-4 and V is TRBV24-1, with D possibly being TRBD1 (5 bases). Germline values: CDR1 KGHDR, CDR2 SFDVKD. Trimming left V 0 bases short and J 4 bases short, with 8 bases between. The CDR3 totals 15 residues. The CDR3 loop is CATSDLWGLNEKLFF. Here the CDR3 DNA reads TGTGCCACCAGTGATTTGTGGGGACTTAATGAAAAACTGTTTTTT.

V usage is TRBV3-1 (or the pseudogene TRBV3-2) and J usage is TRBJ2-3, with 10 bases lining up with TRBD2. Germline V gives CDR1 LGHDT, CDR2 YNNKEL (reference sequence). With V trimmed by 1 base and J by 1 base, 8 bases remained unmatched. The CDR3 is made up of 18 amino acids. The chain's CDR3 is CASSQAGGGTSGTDTQYF. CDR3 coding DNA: TGTGCCAGCAGCCAAGCGGGGGGAGGGACTAGCGGCACAGATACGCAGTATTTT.

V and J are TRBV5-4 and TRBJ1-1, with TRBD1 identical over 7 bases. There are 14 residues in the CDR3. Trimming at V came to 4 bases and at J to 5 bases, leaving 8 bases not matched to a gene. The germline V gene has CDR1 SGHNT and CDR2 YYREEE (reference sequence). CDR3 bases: TGTGCCAGCAGCCACCGGGACAGAGAAACTGAAGCTTTCTTT. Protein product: CASSHRDRETEAFF.

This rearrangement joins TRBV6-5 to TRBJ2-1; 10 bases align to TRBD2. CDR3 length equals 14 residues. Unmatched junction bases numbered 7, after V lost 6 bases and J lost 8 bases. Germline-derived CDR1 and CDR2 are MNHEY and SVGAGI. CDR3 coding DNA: TGTGCCAGCAGGGCTAGCGGGAGAACGGATGAGCAGTTCTTC. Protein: CASRASGRTDEQFF.

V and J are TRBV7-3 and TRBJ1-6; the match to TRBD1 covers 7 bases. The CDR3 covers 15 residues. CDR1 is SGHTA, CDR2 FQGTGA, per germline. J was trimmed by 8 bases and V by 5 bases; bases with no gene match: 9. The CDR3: CASSTAGGGDSPLHF. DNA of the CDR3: TGTGCCAGCAGCACAGCAGGGGGAGGCGATTCACCCCTCCACTTT.

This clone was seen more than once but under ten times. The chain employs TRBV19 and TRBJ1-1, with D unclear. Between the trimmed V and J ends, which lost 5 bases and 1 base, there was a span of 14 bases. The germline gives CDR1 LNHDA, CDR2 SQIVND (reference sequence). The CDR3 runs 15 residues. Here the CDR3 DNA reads TGTGCCAGTAGTCCCGCCGCTATTCAGAACACTGAAGCTTTCTTT. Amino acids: CASSPAAIQNTEAFF.

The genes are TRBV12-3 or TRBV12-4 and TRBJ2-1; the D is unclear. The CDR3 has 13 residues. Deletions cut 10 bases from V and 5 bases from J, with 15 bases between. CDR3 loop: CAIWRTDHNEQFF. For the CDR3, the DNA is TGTGCCATCTGGAGAACTGACCACAATGAGCAGTTCTTC.

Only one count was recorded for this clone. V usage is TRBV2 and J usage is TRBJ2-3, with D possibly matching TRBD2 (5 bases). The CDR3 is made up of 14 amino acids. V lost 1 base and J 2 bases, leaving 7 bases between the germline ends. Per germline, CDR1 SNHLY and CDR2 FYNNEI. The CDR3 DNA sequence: TGTGCCAGCAGTGAAGGCGGGCTCACAGATACGCAGTATTTT. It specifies CASSEGGLTDTQYF.

The CDR3 DNA sequence: TGTGCCAGCTCACCGGTCGGGGGCCAAGAGACCCAGTACTTC. Translating gives CASSPVGGQETQYF. This chain joins TRBV18 and TRBJ2-5; tentatively, D is TRBD2 (6 bases). Germline values: CDR1 KGHSH, CDR2 LQKENI. The CDR3 is made up of 14 amino acids. V was shortened by 3 bases and J by 1 base, with 9 bases between the two germline ends.

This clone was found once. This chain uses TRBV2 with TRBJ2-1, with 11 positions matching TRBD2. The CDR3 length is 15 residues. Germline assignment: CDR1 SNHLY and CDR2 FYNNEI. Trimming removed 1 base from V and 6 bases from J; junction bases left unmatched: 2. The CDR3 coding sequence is TGTGCCAGCAGTGAAGGGCTAGCGGGGGGCAATGAGCAGTTCTTC. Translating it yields CASSEGLAGGNEQFF.

CDR3 amino acids: CASSQTSGAYNEQFF. DNA for the CDR3: TGTGCCAGCAGTCAAACTAGCGGGGCCTACAATGAGCAGTTCTTC. V and J are TRBV11-2 and TRBJ2-1; 10 bases agree with TRBD2. Germline assignment: CDR1 SGHAT and CDR2 FQNNGV. The V and J ends lost 6 bases and 2 bases, in that order; junction bases with no gene match: 4. The CDR3 has 15 amino acids.

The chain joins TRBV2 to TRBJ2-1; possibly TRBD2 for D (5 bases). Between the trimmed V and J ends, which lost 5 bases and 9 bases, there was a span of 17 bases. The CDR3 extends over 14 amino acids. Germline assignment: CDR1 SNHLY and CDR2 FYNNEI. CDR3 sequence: CASSKTKAGGEQFF. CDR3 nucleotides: TGTGCCAGCAGTAAGACGAAGGCTGGAGGTGAGCAGTTCTTC.

CDR3 protein: CASSVQAINEKLFF. The CDR3 DNA is TGTGCCAGCAGCGTCCAGGCGATTAATGAAAAACTGTTTTTT. This chain connects TRBV9 to TRBJ1-4; D unresolved. Germline CDR1 reads SGDLS; CDR2 reads YYNGEE. CDR3 length equals 14 residues. V was cut by 2 bases and J by 4 bases, with 9 bases left in between. Combining the CDR3 with reference TRBV9 and TRBJ1-4 gives the whole variable domain DSGVTQTPKHLITATGQRVTLRCSPRSGDLSVYWYQQSLDQGLQFLIQYYNGEERAKGNILERFSAQQFPDLHSELNLSSLELGDSALYFCASSVQAINEKLFFGSGTQLSVL.

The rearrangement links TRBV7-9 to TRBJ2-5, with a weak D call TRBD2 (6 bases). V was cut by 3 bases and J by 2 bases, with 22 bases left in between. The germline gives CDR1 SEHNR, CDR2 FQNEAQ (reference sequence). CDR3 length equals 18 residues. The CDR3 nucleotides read TGTGCCAGCAGCTTGGATCGTTTAGCGGCCTTGGAGCAAGAGACCCAGTACTTC. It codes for CASSLDRLAALEQETQYF.

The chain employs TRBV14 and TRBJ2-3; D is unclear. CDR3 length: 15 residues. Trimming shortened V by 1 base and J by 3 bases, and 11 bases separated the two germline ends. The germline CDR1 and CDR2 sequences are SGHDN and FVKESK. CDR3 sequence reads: CASSQVGPTTDTQYF. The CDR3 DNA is TGTGCCAGCAGCCAAGTTGGGCCAACAACAGATACGCAGTATTTT.

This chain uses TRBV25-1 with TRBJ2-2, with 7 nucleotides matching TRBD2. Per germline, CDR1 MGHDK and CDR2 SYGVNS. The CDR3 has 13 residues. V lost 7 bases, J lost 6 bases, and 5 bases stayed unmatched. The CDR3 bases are TGTGCCAGCACGGGCGGGAGCCCCGGGGAGCTGTTTTTT. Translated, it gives CASTGGSPGELFF.

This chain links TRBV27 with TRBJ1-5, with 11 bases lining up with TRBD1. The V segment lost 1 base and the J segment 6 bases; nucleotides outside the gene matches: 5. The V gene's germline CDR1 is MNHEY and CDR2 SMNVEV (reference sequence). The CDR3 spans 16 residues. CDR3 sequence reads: CASSLFGTGGLQPQHF. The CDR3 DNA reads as TGTGCCAGCAGTTTATTTGGGACAGGGGGTCTTCAGCCCCAGCATTTT.

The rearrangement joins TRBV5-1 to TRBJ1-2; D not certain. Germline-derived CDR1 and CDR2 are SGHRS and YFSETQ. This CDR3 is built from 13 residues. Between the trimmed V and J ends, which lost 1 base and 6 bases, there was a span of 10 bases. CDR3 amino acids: CASSLRGVDGYTF. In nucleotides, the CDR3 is TGCGCCAGCAGCTTGCGGGGTGTTGATGGCTACACCTTC.

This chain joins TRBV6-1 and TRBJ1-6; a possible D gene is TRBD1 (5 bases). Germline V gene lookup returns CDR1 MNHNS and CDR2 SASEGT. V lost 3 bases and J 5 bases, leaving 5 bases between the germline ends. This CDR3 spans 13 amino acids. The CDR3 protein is CASSETDNSPLHF. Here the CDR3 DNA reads TGTGCCAGCAGTGAGACAGATAATTCACCCCTCCACTTT.

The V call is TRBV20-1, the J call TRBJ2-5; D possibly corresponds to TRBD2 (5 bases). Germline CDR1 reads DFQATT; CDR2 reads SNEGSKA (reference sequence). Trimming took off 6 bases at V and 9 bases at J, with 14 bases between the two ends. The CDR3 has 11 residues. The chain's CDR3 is CSAPLSGAQYF. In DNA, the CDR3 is TGCAGTGCCCCACTATCCGGGGCCCAGTACTTC.